These 15 T cell receptor beta chains originate from one sample sequenced in a study of radiation and T cells in renal cell carcinoma. Time point: baseline pretreatment blood. Treatment specified: 15 Gy SBRT to primary tumor, nephrectomy 4 weeks later. TCRdb's copy holds only in-frame clones and misses some; the assay was immunoSEQ multiplex PCR. This repertoire shows approximately 110,000 clones, approximately 78% found once; its top ten account for 3%. Sequenced material: blood, taken from a patient whose treatment included radiotherapy and nephrectomy. These receptors were obtained from a woman aged 60-75 years with renal cell carcinoma.

The gene calls are TRBV29-1 and TRBJ2-1; TRBD2 matches at 8 bases. CDR3 size: 10 residues. V shed 7 bases and J 13 bases; nucleotides not matched to a gene: 6. CDR1 SQVTM and CDR2 ANQGSEA come from the germline V gene. The CDR3 DNA sequence: TGCAGCGCCGATAGCGGGACACAGTTCTTC. It specifies CSADSGTQFF.

The V call is TRBV21-1, the J call TRBJ1-4. TRBV21-1 corresponds to a pseudogene. The CDR3 sequence is 13 residues long. CDR3 loop: CASSLGPGEKLFF. CDR3 in DNA: TGTGCCAGCAGCCTCGGACCGGGGGAAAAACTGTTTTTT.

This chain uses TRBV5-1 with TRBJ1-6; no clear D gene. V shed 1 base and J shed 8 bases, with 10 bases lying between them. The germline V gene has CDR1 SGHRS and CDR2 YFSETQ. The CDR3 loop spans 14 amino acids. DNA of the CDR3: TGCGCCAGCAGCTTGCTCCGTCCCGATTCACCCCTCCACTTT. As protein: CASSLLRPDSPLHF. The complete variable domain, with remaining parts taken from reference TRBV5-1 and TRBJ1-6, reads KAGVTQTPRYLIKTRGQQVTLSCSPISGHRSVSWYQQTPGQGLQFLFEYFSETQRNKGNFPGRFSGRQFSNSRSEMNVSTLELGDSALYLCASSLLRPDSPLHFGNGTRLTVT.

The chain couples TRBV11-1 to TRBJ1-1, with D perhaps matching TRBD1 (5 bases). The germline V and J ends were trimmed by 2 bases and 4 bases, with 8 bases remaining between them. The CDR3 is 13 residues long. From germline, CDR1 is SGHAT and CDR2 FQDESV (reference sequence). This CDR3 is CASSLLGGTEAFF. CDR3 nucleotide sequence: TGTGCCAGCAGCTTATTGGGGGGCACTGAAGCTTTCTTT.

The J gene is TRBJ1-1, the V gene TRBV5-1; D gene unclear. Between the trimmed V and J ends, which lost 1 base and 1 base, there was a span of 11 bases. This CDR3 is built from 15 residues. Per germline, CDR1 SGHRS and CDR2 YFSETQ. The CDR3 DNA follows: TGCGCCAGCAGCTTGAACAGCGGGGAGAACACTGAAGCTTTCTTT. Its protein product is CASSLNSGENTEAFF.

V usage is TRBV6-5 and J usage is TRBJ2-7; possibly TRBD1 for D (6 bases). The germline V gene has CDR1 MNHEY and CDR2 SVGAGI. V shed 4 bases and J shed 6 bases, with 10 bases lying between them. This CDR3 comprises 12 residues. DNA for the CDR3: TGTGCCAGCAGTTTGGGGGCTAGCGAGCAGTACTTC. Protein product: CASSLGASEQYF.

In this sample, this clone turned up once. The V gene is TRBV5-8, the J gene TRBJ1-3, with D possibly matching TRBD1 (6 bases). With 2 bases removed from V and 0 bases from J, the gap between germline ends came to 15 bases. Germline V gene sequence: CDR1 SGHTS, CDR2 YDEGEE. CDR3 size: 17 residues. The CDR3 sequence: CASSFRTGSLSGNTIYF. CDR3 nucleotide sequence: TGTGCCAGCAGCTTTCGCACAGGGTCCCTCTCTGGAAACACCATATATTTT.

Here the CDR3 reads CASSEALNPDLYGYTF. The CDR3 region has the DNA TGTGCCAGCAGTGAAGCCCTTAACCCCGACCTCTATGGCTACACCTTC. The chain recombines TRBV6-1 with TRBJ1-2; D gene uncertain. This CDR3 region has 16 residues. The germline V and J ends were trimmed by 0 bases and 4 bases, with 15 bases remaining between them. Germline CDR1 MNHNS, CDR2 SASEGT.

As DNA, the CDR3 is TGTGCCAGCAGCTCCCTCCGAGTGAATGAAGCTTTCTTT. Translation gives CASSSLRVNEAFF. The chain is built from TRBV9 and TRBJ1-1; D ambiguous. The germline gives CDR1 SGDLS, CDR2 YYNGEE. The germline V and J ends were trimmed by 4 bases and 7 bases, with 14 bases remaining between them. The CDR3 loop spans 13 amino acids.

This chain joins TRBV6-6 and TRBJ1-1; D perhaps matches TRBD1 (6 bases). Germline CDR1 and CDR2: MNHNY and SVGAGI (reference sequence). The CDR3 consists of 13 residues. The V gene lost 2 bases and the J gene lost 8 bases, with 12 bases spanning the gap. The CDR3 DNA is TGTGCCAGCAGTTACGGGGGCCCTCCAGAAGCTTTCTTT. Its translation is CASSYGGPPEAFF.

The rearrangement joins TRBV6-5 to TRBJ2-2; D gene ambiguous. This CDR3 region has 13 residues. Germline lookup yields CDR1 MNHEY and CDR2 SVGAGI. Trimming pared 4 bases from V and 6 bases from J, leaving 9 bases between. The CDR3 nucleotides are TGTGCCAGCAGTTCGACTTACGCCGGGGAGCTGTTTTTT. Protein: CASSSTYAGELFF.

V and J are TRBV19 and TRBJ1-6, with D unresolved. The V end was cut by 6 bases, the J end by 0 bases, with 15 bases between. CDR1 and CDR2 (germline): LNHDA, SQIVND (reference sequence). This CDR3 spans 17 amino acids. CDR3 in amino acids: CASSLSLTSSYNSPLHF. DNA of the CDR3: TGTGCCAGTAGCCTTTCACTGACGAGCTCCTATAATTCACCCCTCCACTTT. Together with reference TRBV19 and TRBJ1-6, the CDR3 gives the full variable domain: DGGITQSPKYLFRKEGQNVTLSCEQNLNHDAMYWYRQDPGQGLRLIYYSQIVNDFQKGDIAEGYSVSREKKESFPLTVTSAQKNPTAFYLCASSLSLTSSYNSPLHFGNGTRLTVT.

The chain combines TRBV7-9 with TRBJ1-4, with 8 bases fitting TRBD1. V was clipped by 4 bases and J by 3 bases; unmatched bases: 4. Germline lookup yields CDR1 SEHNR and CDR2 FQNEAQ (reference sequence). The CDR3 extends over 15 amino acids. The CDR3 loop is CASSYQGAPNEKLFF. The CDR3 nucleotides are TGTGCCAGCAGCTACCAGGGGGCACCTAATGAAAAACTGTTTTTT.

The chain uses TRBV9 and TRBJ1-3; possible D gene TRBD1, 6 bases. Per the germline V gene, CDR1 is SGDLS and CDR2 is YYNGEE. V dropped 2 bases and J dropped 4 bases, with 10 bases sitting between them. The CDR3 sequence is 14 residues long. CDR3 nucleotide sequence: TGTGCCAGCAGCGTGCAGGGGACCGGAAACACCATATATTTT. Its protein product is CASSVQGTGNTIYF.

This clone was detected a few times. The chain couples TRBV6-5 to TRBJ1-1, with unresolved D. Germline V gives CDR1 MNHEY, CDR2 SVGAGI. The V gene lost 4 bases and the J gene lost 0 bases, with 12 bases spanning the gap. The CDR3 covers 15 residues. The CDR3 DNA reads as TGTGCCAGCAGTTCTTCCGAGTACCTGAACACTGAAGCTTTCTTT. Amino acids: CASSSSEYLNTEAFF.